The 22 T cell receptor beta chains listed next were all sequenced from one sample in a study of early T cells in non-severe SARS-CoV-2 infection. TCRdb used MiXCR to reprocess the 5' RACE reads, holding one entry per CDR3 protein. The data contain some 45,000 distinct CDR3 sequences, approximately 5.9% of them singletons. The material was whole blood, obtained at baseline. These receptors were obtained from an adult who was a healthcare worker with PCR-confirmed SARS-CoV-2 infection or an uninfected control (not recorded which).

There are a few counts of this clonotype. The chain recombines TRBV19 with TRBJ2-1; unclear D gene. This CDR3 spans 15 amino acids. Germline CDR1 is LNHDA and CDR2 is SQIVND (reference sequence). Trimming removed 4 bases from V and 0 bases from J, with 10 bases in between. The CDR3 loop reads CASSTHPSSYNEQFF. CDR3 nucleotide sequence: TGTGCCAGTAGTACCCATCCTAGCTCCTACAATGAGCAGTTCTTC.

The table lists this clonotype with many counts. V gene TRBV19 combines with J gene TRBJ2-1, with 10 bases lining up with TRBD1. Germline CDR1 reads LNHDA; CDR2 reads SQIVND (reference sequence). The CDR3 has 14 residues. The V gene end was trimmed by 3 bases and the J gene end by 9 bases; junction bases not matched to a gene: 5. This chain's CDR3 is CASSISGTGAEQFF. The CDR3 nucleotides are TGTGCCAGTAGTATTTCCGGGACAGGGGCTGAGCAGTTCTTC. The variable domain in full, with the rest retrieved from reference TRBV19 and TRBJ2-1, is DGGITQSPKYLFRKEGQNVTLSCEQNLNHDAMYWYRQDPGQGLRLIYYSQIVNDFQKGDIAEGYSVSREKKESFPLTVTSAQKNPTAFYLCASSISGTGAEQFFGPGTRLTVL.

Only a few counts were recorded for this clonotype. The chain carries TRBV7-2 and TRBJ2-7; 8 positions agree with TRBD2. Germline V CDR1 and CDR2: SGHTA, FQGNSA. V shed 4 bases and J 4 bases; nucleotides not matched to a gene: 12. This CDR3 region has 16 residues. CDR3 bases: TGTGCCAGCAGCTCCAGATCGGCGGGAGGAGCTTACGAGCAGTACTTC. It yields the protein CASSSRSAGGAYEQYF.

This clonotype was counted at least ten times. The chain is built from TRBV2 and TRBJ2-5; unclear D gene. CDR1 is SNHLY, CDR2 FYNNEI, per germline. There are 14 residues in the CDR3. The germline V and J ends were trimmed by 4 bases and 2 bases, with 11 bases remaining between them. The DNA of the CDR3 is TGTGCCAGCAGTGGTTTGTCTATGCAAGAGACCCAGTACTTC. Encoded protein: CASSGLSMQETQYF.

This clonotype was seen repeatedly, ten times or more. The chain is built from TRBV4-1 and TRBJ1-4; 8 bases match TRBD1. The length of the CDR3 is 16 residues. Trimming at V came to 0 bases and at J to 5 bases, leaving 5 bases not matched to a gene. Germline V gene lookup returns CDR1 MGHRA and CDR2 YSYEKL. The CDR3 bases are TGCGCCAGCAGCCAAGATCGGACAGGGAGGAATGAAAAACTGTTTTTT. Its translation: CASSQDRTGRNEKLFF.

This clonotype was counted at least ten times. This sequence joins TRBV6-5 and TRBJ2-2; 10 nucleotides match TRBD1. Germline V lookup: CDR1 MNHEY, CDR2 SVGAGI. V trimming: 2 bases; J trimming: 5 bases; junction bases outside the gene matches: 2. CDR3 length: 15 amino acids. CDR3 nucleotides: TGTGCCAGCAGTTACGGGACAGGGGATACCGGGGAGCTGTTTTTT. It codes for CASSYGTGDTGELFF.

The chain recombines TRBV12-3 or TRBV12-4 with TRBJ1-4; 8 bases are shared with TRBD1. The CDR3 is made up of 13 amino acids. V gave up 6 bases and J gave up 6 bases; unmatched junction bases: 3. The CDR3 is CASSLTGDEKLFF. CDR3 nucleotides: TGTGCCAGCAGCCTGACAGGGGATGAAAAACTGTTTTTT.

This clonotype was picked up many times. For the CDR3, the DNA is TGTGCCAGCAGTTTAAGGGGGCTCAATGAGCAGTTCTTC. Translating gives CASSLRGLNEQFF. This chain uses TRBV27 with TRBJ2-1, with 7 bases identical to TRBD1. There are 13 residues in the CDR3. The junction had 1 base not matched to a gene; V was cut back by 2 bases and J by 6 bases. The germline V gene encodes CDR1 MNHEY and CDR2 SMNVEV (reference sequence).

This clonotype was seen more than once but under ten times. A much larger clone sits a single nucleotide away, making a read error possible. The rearrangement links TRBV28 to TRBJ2-7; D unresolved. Germline CDR1 and CDR2: MDHEN and SYDVKM. The CDR3 runs to 12 residues. The CDR3 spells CTSSLLVGEQYF. The CDR3, as DNA: TGTACCAGCAGTTTATTAGTAGGCGAGCAGTACTTC.

This clonotype occurred many times. The chain joins TRBV7-9 to TRBJ1-5; D not certain. CDR1 is SEHNR, CDR2 FQNEAQ, per germline (reference sequence). The CDR3 extends over 14 amino acids. V lost 6 bases and J 0 bases, leaving 9 bases between the germline ends. The DNA of the CDR3 is TGTGCCAGCAGTACTACGGATAGCAATCAGCCCCAGCATTTT. It specifies CASSTTDSNQPQHF. Full variable domain (remainder filled in from reference TRBV7-9 and TRBJ1-5): DTGVSQNPRHKITKRGQNVTFRCDPISEHNRLYWYRQTLGQGPEFLTYFQNEAQLEKSRLLSDRFSAERPKGSFSTLEIQRTEQGDSAMYLCASSTTDSNQPQHFGDGTRLSIL.

The table lists this clonotype with many counts. The gene calls are TRBV12-3 or TRBV12-4 and TRBJ2-5; TRBD2 aligns across 7 bases. The CDR3 consists of 18 residues. V shed 6 bases and J 1 base; nucleotides not matched to a gene: 17. CDR3 sequence: CASSLGVGLRGLQETQYF. In DNA form, the CDR3 reads TGTGCCAGCAGCCTTGGTGTGGGACTACGTGGGCTCCAAGAGACCCAGTACTTC.

In regard to this clonotype: This may come from a read error, since a much larger clone is one base off. V is TRBV12-3 or TRBV12-4 and J is TRBJ2-7; 9 bases fit TRBD2. The CDR3 is 14 residues long. Unmatched junction bases numbered 3, after V lost 1 base and J lost 5 bases. CDR3 in amino acids: CASSLVAGAHEQYF. DNA for the CDR3: TGTGCCAGCAGTTTAGTAGCGGGGGCCCACGAGCAGTACTTC.

At least ten counts were recorded for this clonotype. This sequence joins TRBV30 and TRBJ2-3; D may be TRBD1 (6 bases). Per germline, CDR1 GTSNPN and CDR2 SVGIG (reference sequence). V lost 3 bases and J 5 bases, leaving 6 bases between the germline ends. The CDR3 covers 11 residues. Here the CDR3 DNA reads TGTGCCTGGAGGGACAGAGATACGCAGTATTTT. It specifies CAWRDRDTQYF.

This clonotype was seen many times. The chain employs TRBV20-1 and TRBJ2-7; 7 nucleotides align to TRBD2. This CDR3 has 14 residues. CDR1 DFQATT and CDR2 SNEGSKA come from the germline V gene (reference sequence). Trimming cost V 0 bases and J 5 bases; bases outside gene matches: 7. The CDR3 reads CSARETSWSHEQYF. Here the CDR3 DNA reads TGCAGTGCTAGAGAGACTAGCTGGTCCCACGAGCAGTACTTC.

This clonotype was recorded many times. The chain couples TRBV7-3 to TRBJ1-1; D gene uncertain. Germline values: CDR1 SGHTA, CDR2 FQGTGA. The CDR3 sequence is 14 residues long. Trimming took off 0 bases at V and 5 bases at J, with 10 bases between the two ends. CDR3 in amino acids: CASSLTGGETEAFF. CDR3 coding DNA: TGTGCCAGCAGCTTAACGGGTGGGGAGACTGAAGCTTTCTTT. Complete variable domain (other parts from reference TRBV7-3 and TRBJ1-1): GAGVSQTPSNKVTEKGKYVELRCDPISGHTALYWYRQSLGQGPEFLIYFQGTGAADDSGLPNDRFFAVRPEGSVSTLKIQRTERGDSAVYLCASSLTGGETEAFFGQGTRLTVV.

This clonotype appeared many times. The chain recombines TRBV28 with TRBJ2-1; a weak D match, TRBD2 (6 bases). The CDR3 is made up of 14 amino acids. Germline-derived CDR1 and CDR2 are MDHEN and SYDVKM. Trimming left V 6 bases short and J 2 bases short, with 11 bases between. CDR3 DNA sequence: TGTGCCAGCAGGTCGGGGGACCCCTACAATGAGCAGTTCTTC. It specifies CASRSGDPYNEQFF.

This clonotype came up a few times. V and J are TRBV5-4 and TRBJ1-4, with no clear D. Germline values: CDR1 SGHNT, CDR2 YYREEE (reference sequence). This CDR3 has 15 residues. The ends were cut back, 4 bases at V and 8 bases at J, with 18 bases in the middle. Here the CDR3 DNA reads TGTGCCAGCAGCACCTACACGGAACAAGACGAAAAACTGTTTTTT. Residues: CASSTYTEQDEKLFF.

This clonotype was seen more than once but under ten times. The chain is built from TRBV6-6 and TRBJ1-1, with D possibly matching TRBD1 (5 bases). The CDR3 sequence is 17 residues long. Germline V gene lookup returns CDR1 MNHNY and CDR2 SVGAGI (reference sequence). The V end was cut by 0 bases, the J end by 5 bases, with 19 bases between. CDR3 nucleotide sequence: TGTGCCAGCAGTTACTCGATCGTCCGGGGGACGGGGACTGAAGCTTTCTTT. Translating it yields CASSYSIVRGTGTEAFF.

The sample holds many counts of this clonotype. The chain links TRBV10-3 to TRBJ2-3; no clear D gene. Germline-derived CDR1 and CDR2 are ENHRY and SYGVKD. This CDR3 is 14 amino acids long. V was shortened by 4 bases and J by 0 bases, with 8 bases between the two germline ends. The DNA of the CDR3 is TGTGCCATCAGTGGCAGGTTCAGCACAGATACGCAGTATTTT. Translation gives CAISGRFSTDTQYF.

The genes are TRBV5-1 and TRBJ2-2, with TRBD1 matching over 10 bases. The CDR3 is 15 residues long. The V and J ends lost 3 bases and 1 base, in that order; junction bases with no gene match: 0. The germline gives CDR1 SGHRS, CDR2 YFSETQ. CDR3 in amino acids: CASSWTGGNTGELFF. The CDR3 region has the DNA TGCGCCAGCAGCTGGACAGGGGGGAACACCGGGGAGCTGTTTTTT.

This clonotype was seen at least ten times. The rearrangement joins TRBV7-2 to TRBJ1-6; D gene unclear. The CDR3 spans 15 residues. V was cut by 2 bases and J by 10 bases, with 15 bases left in between. Germline assignment: CDR1 SGHTA and CDR2 FQGNSA. CDR3 amino acids: CASSLRDAQESPLHF. CDR3 DNA sequence: TGTGCCAGCAGCTTAAGAGACGCTCAAGAATCACCCCTCCACTTT. Full variable domain (rest looked up from reference TRBV7-2 and TRBJ1-6): GAGVSQSPSNKVTEKGKDVELRCDPISGHTALYWYRQSLGQGLEFLIYFQGNSAPDKSGLPSDRFSAERTGGSVSTLTIQRTQQEDSAVYLCASSLRDAQESPLHFGNGTRLTVT.

This clonotype was picked up many times. DNA for the CDR3: TGTGCCAGCAGCTTGGATTTGAGACTAGCGGGGGGTACTGGATACAATGAGCAGTTCTTC. It yields the protein CASSLDLRLAGGTGYNEQFF. The J gene is TRBJ2-1, the V gene TRBV5-5; TRBD2 agrees at 13 bases. CDR3 length: 20 amino acids. Germline assignment: CDR1 SGHKS and CDR2 YYEKEE (reference sequence). V lost 0 bases to trimming and J lost 4 bases; unmatched junction nucleotides: 13. Combining the CDR3 with reference TRBV5-5 and TRBJ2-1 gives the whole variable domain DAGVTQSPTHLIKTRGQQVTLRCSPISGHKSVSWYQQVLGQGPQFIFQYYEKEERGRGNFPDRFSARQFPNYSSELNVNALLLGDSALYLCASSLDLRLAGGTGYNEQFFGPGTRLTVL.